This T cell receptor (beta chain) was obtained from a study of blood T cell repertoires in COVID-19. For the study at large: PBMCs, B-cell-depleted T cells, or T cells were the source of the cDNA or gDNA that made up the material.

The trim removed 8 bases at V and 3 bases at J, leaving 12 bases unmatched. The CDR3 is 16 amino acids. In germline, CDR1 is SNHLY, CDR2 FYNNEI. In the study's own analysis: The authors estimated nucleated cell counts from reference gene primer amplification. Clones were sequenced by immunoSEQ multiplex PCR, and TCRdb holds only the in-frame ones, with some missing. The V and J calls and the clone size are those of that table, but D and trimming were determined from the DNA. The data hold about 180,000 clones, with roughly 89% observed a single time. Study members were between about 18 and 100 years old and lived in some 26 US regions. Each participant's cohort was designated according to participant-reported clinical history.

The material sequenced was PBMCs or T cells enriched from blood (not recorded which). The V call is TRBV2, the J call TRBJ2-5, with 10 positions matching TRBD2. The receptor's source is a woman aged 40 to 50 with acute COVID-19. CDR3 protein: CASPPPSGGSKETQYF. The CDR3 DNA reads as TGTGCCAGCCCCCCCCCTAGCGGGGGTTCCAAAGAGACCCAGTACTTC.